A single sample is the source of the 8 T cell receptor beta chains below, sequenced in a study of CD8 T cell repertoires and HIV-1 epitope variants. Assay used: immunoSEQ multiplex PCR; TCRdb lists only in-frame clones, some missing. The table records several thousand clones, less than 70% of them present only once. These receptors' antigens are unknown. Specimen: cultured CD8+ T cells derived from PBMCs. These receptors were taken from a male donor with HIV.

CDR3 amino acids: CASSFLSTGGSDTQYF. The CDR3 DNA follows: TGTGCCAGCAGTTTCCTGTCGACGGGGGGCTCGGATACGCAGTATTTT. The chain links TRBV28 to TRBJ2-3, with a weak D call TRBD2 (7 bases). CDR3 length: 16 residues. Germline-derived CDR1 and CDR2 are MDHEN and SYDVKM. The V gene lost 3 bases and the J gene lost 6 bases, with 19 bases spanning the gap. Supplemented by reference TRBV28 and TRBJ2-3, the full variable domain reads DVKVTQSSRYLVKRTGEKVFLECVQDMDHENMFWYRQDPGLGLRLIYFSYDVKMKEKGDIPEGYSVSREKKERFSLILESASTNQTSMYLCASSFLSTGGSDTQYFGPGTRLTVL.

CDR3: CASSSRLRGRAGGELFF. The CDR3 DNA is TGTGCCAGCAGTTCCCGATTGAGGGGGCGCGCCGGCGGGGAGCTGTTTTTT. V is TRBV27 and J is TRBJ2-2, with 7 bases that match TRBD1. J lost 7 bases, V lost 4 bases, and 15 bases had no gene match. CDR3 length: 17 amino acids. CDR1 and CDR2 from the germline V gene are MNHEY and SMNVEV (reference sequence).

The chain is built from TRBV18 and TRBJ2-5, with D possibly matching TRBD1 (6 bases). Trimming shortened V by 2 bases and J by 3 bases, and 13 bases separated the two germline ends. The germline V gene encodes CDR1 KGHSH and CDR2 LQKENI. This CDR3 region has 15 residues. The CDR3 sequence is CASSPFAGAEETQYF. In DNA, the CDR3 is TGTGCCAGCTCACCATTCGCAGGGGCAGAAGAGACCCAGTACTTC.

The chain recombines TRBV2 with TRBJ2-1, with D possibly TRBD2 on 5 matching bases. Germline V gene sequence: CDR1 SNHLY, CDR2 FYNNEI. This CDR3 is 13 amino acids long. V was cut by 9 bases and J by 10 bases, with 19 bases left in between. The CDR3 loop reads CASRSLDSPEQFF. The CDR3 bases are TGTGCCAGTCGGTCCCTGGACTCACCCGAGCAGTTCTTC.

The chain employs TRBV27 and TRBJ1-4; D unclear. This CDR3 region has 14 residues. Per germline, CDR1 MNHEY and CDR2 SMNVEV (reference sequence). Trimming took 2 bases from V and 4 from J, leaving 8 bases between them. CDR3 residues: CASSLREGNEKLFF. CDR3 bases: TGTGCCAGCAGTTTAAGGGAGGGTAATGAAAAACTGTTTTTT.

The chain links TRBV4-2 to TRBJ2-7; perhaps TRBD2 as D (6 bases). The CDR3 has 15 residues. Germline V gene lookup returns CDR1 LGHNA and CDR2 YNFKEQ. Trimming took 0 bases from V and 2 from J, leaving 11 bases between them. CDR3 amino acids: CASSQETGVTYEQYF. DNA for the CDR3: TGTGCCAGCAGCCAAGAAACGGGAGTGACCTACGAGCAGTACTTC.

This clone has a single count. A junction boundary mismatches the germline segment, possibly from a read error. The V call is TRBV7-9, the J call TRBJ1-2; unclear D gene. The CDR3 is 16 residues long. Germline V CDR1 and CDR2: SEHNR, FQNEAQ (reference sequence). This CDR3 reads CASSQDPPDLDYGYTF. The CDR3 coding sequence is TGCGCCAGCAGCCAAGATCCCCCAGACTTGGACTATGGCTACACCTTC.

The rearrangement uses TRBV9 and TRBJ2-1; TRBD2 matches at 12 bases. CDR1 is SGDLS, CDR2 YYNGEE, per germline. Unmatched junction bases numbered 6, after V lost 5 bases and J lost 6 bases. This CDR3 contains 15 residues. CDR3 sequence (DNA): TGTGCCAGCAGAGAGACTAGCGGGAGTGCCAATGAGCAGTTCTTC. It is translated as CASRETSGSANEQFF.